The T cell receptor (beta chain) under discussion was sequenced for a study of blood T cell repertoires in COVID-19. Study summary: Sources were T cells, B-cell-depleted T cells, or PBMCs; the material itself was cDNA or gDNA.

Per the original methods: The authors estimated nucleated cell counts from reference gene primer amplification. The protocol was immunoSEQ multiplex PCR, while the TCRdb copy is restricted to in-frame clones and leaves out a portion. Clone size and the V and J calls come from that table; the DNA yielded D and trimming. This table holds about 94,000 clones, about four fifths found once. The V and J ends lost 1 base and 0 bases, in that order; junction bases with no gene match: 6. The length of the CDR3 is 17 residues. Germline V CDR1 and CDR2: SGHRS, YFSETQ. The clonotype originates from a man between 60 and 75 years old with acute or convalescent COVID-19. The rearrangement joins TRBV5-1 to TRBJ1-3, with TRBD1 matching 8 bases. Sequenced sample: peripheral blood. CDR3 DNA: TGCGCCAGCAGCTTGAGGGGACAGGTATACTCTGGAAACACCATATATTTT. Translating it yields CASSLRGQVYSGNTIYF.